Listed below are T cell receptor beta chains from one sample, sequenced in a study of T cell responses to AZD1222 COVID-19 vaccine. TCRdb's table, derived via immunoSEQ multiplex PCR, lists solely in-frame clones and lacks some. The sample shows approximately 140,000 clones, roughly 90% of them seen only once. Material: peripheral blood, obtained on day 0 of AZD1222 vaccination. The receptors shown here come from an adult in good health. Both conserved end residues are part of each CDR3. The D gene is left open where the match is weak. A row's size may be missing; if present it is once, few, many or a size class.

size,J,V,D,CDR3,DNA
-,TRBJ2-3,TRBV5-1,-,CASSLVARGVRDTQYF,TGCGCCAGCAGCTTGGTTGCCAGGGGAGTGAGAGATACGCAGTATTTT
-,TRBJ2-1,TRBV9,TRBD2,CASTEWSSGRSNEQFF,TGTGCCAGCACCGAATGGTCTAGCGGGAGATCCAATGAGCAGTTCTTC
few,TRBJ1-6,TRBV2,-,CASNRRERSPLHF,TGTGCCAGCAATCGGAGGGAACGATCACCCCTCCACTTT
-,TRBJ1-6,TRBV15,-,CATSTRASTYNSPLHF,TGTGCCACCAGCACCCGAGCCAGTACATATAATTCACCCCTCCACTTT
-,TRBJ2-6,TRBV6-1,-,CASSAGTLSSGANVLTF,TGTGCCAGCAGTGCCGGGACGTTAAGCTCTGGGGCCAACGTCCTGACTTTC
-,TRBJ1-1,TRBV6-5,-,CASTADVFMNTEAFF,TGTGCCAGCACCGCGGACGTTTTCATGAACACTGAAGCTTTCTTT
-,TRBJ1-5,TRBV7-2,-,CASSLTAVKPQHF,TGTGCCAGCAGCCTGACCGCCGTCAAGCCCCAGCATTTT
-,TRBJ2-1,TRBV9,-,CASSVEGSVSYNEQFF,TGTGCCAGCAGCGTAGAAGGATCGGTTTCCTACAATGAGCAGTTCTTC
-,TRBJ2-1,TRBV19,TRBD1,CASSIGRTGGNEQFF,TGTGCCAGTAGTATAGGGAGGACAGGGGGCAATGAGCAGTTCTTC
-,TRBJ1-1,TRBV7-8,-,CASSLEGEGFVAEAFF,TGTGCCAGCAGCTTAGAGGGAGAGGGTTTTGTAGCTGAAGCTTTCTTT
-,TRBJ1-1,TRBV7-6,TRBD1,CASSLGRGQSAEAFF,TGTGCCAGCAGCTTAGGGCGGGGACAGTCGGCTGAAGCTTTCTTT
once,TRBJ1-2,TRBV6-5,-,CASRTLAIGGYTF,TGTGCCAGCAGAACTCTGGCGATCGGGGGCTACACCTTC
once,TRBJ2-1,TRBV7-3,TRBD2,CASSPGTSGGVYNEQFF,TGTGCCAGCAGCCCAGGGACTAGCGGGGGAGTCTACAATGAGCAGTTCTTC
-,TRBJ2-1,TRBV4-3,TRBD2,CASSQDSAGGKVDEQFF,TGCGCCAGCAGCCAAGATTCAGCGGGGGGGAAAGTCGATGAGCAGTTCTTC
-,TRBJ1-2,TRBV6-6,-,CASSKTGGYTF,TGTGCCAGCAGTAAGACGGGAGGCTACACCTTC
-,TRBJ2-7,TRBV6-5,TRBD2,CASSSRTSLREQYF,TGTGCCAGCAGTTCTAGGACTAGCCTTCGCGAGCAGTACTTC
-,TRBJ2-1,TRBV27,TRBD2,CASSLYSGGTYNEQFF,TGTGCCAGCAGTTTATATAGCGGGGGAACCTACAATGAGCAGTTCTTC
-,TRBJ1-2,TRBV6-5,-,CASSLGGDSPGYTF,TGTGCCAGCAGCCTGGGGGGAGATTCGCCTGGCTACACCTTC
-,TRBJ2-3,TRBV7-3,-,CASSTTVTGARDTQYF,TGTGCCAGCAGCACAACCGTCACGGGAGCGAGGGATACGCAGTATTTT
-,TRBJ1-2,TRBV28,TRBD1,CASSTGGSNYGYTF,TGTGCCAGCAGTACAGGGGGATCTAACTATGGCTACACCTTC
-,TRBJ1-2,TRBV7-9,-,CASSSPDTNYGYTF,TGTGCCAGCAGCTCCCCCGATACTAACTATGGCTACACCTTC
-,TRBJ1-5,TRBV6-2/TRBV6-3,TRBD1,CASSYVNRGQPQHF,TGTGCCAGCAGTTACGTAAACAGGGGACAGCCCCAGCATTTT
-,TRBJ1-2,TRBV13,TRBD1,CASSLGQGASNYGYTF,TGTGCCAGCAGCCTCGGACAGGGGGCCTCTAACTATGGCTACACCTTC
-,TRBJ2-7,TRBV2,TRBD1,CASLIPTGGSWEQYF,TGTGCCAGCTTAATCCCAACAGGGGGATCGTGGGAGCAGTACTTC
once,TRBJ1-5,TRBV28,-,CASSPRPPRTYSNQPQHF,TGTGCCAGCAGTCCTCGGCCCCCGAGGACATATAGCAATCAGCCCCAGCATTTT
-,TRBJ1-1,TRBV7-2,-,CASSLAANTNTEAFF,TGTGCCAGCAGCTTAGCGGCAAATACGAACACTGAAGCTTTCTTT
-,TRBJ2-1,TRBV6-5,TRBD2,CASMASGGADEQFF,TGTGCCAGCATGGCTAGCGGGGGGGCCGATGAGCAGTTCTTC
once,TRBJ2-1,TRBV6-2/TRBV6-3,-,CASSSGNEQFF,TGTGCCAGCAGTAGCGGGAATGAGCAGTTCTTC
-,TRBJ2-6,TRBV28,-,CASSFYYRRGEGIAERSGANVLTF,TGTGCCAGCAGTTTTTATTACCGGAGGGGCGAGGGAATAGCGGAACGCTCTGGGGCCAACGTCCTGACTTTC
-,TRBJ2-5,TRBV6-2/TRBV6-3,-,CASSYLAPLPTQYF,TGTGCCAGCAGTTACTTAGCGCCGCTCCCGACCCAGTACTTC
-,TRBJ2-1,TRBV7-9,-,CASSSPGRAASSYNEQFF,TGTGCCAGCAGCTCCCCCGGGCGGGCGGCGAGCTCCTACAATGAGCAGTTCTTC
-,TRBJ1-2,TRBV4-3,TRBD1,CASSHLTGTALGGYTF,TGCGCCAGCAGCCACCTCACCGGGACAGCCTTGGGTGGCTACACCTTC